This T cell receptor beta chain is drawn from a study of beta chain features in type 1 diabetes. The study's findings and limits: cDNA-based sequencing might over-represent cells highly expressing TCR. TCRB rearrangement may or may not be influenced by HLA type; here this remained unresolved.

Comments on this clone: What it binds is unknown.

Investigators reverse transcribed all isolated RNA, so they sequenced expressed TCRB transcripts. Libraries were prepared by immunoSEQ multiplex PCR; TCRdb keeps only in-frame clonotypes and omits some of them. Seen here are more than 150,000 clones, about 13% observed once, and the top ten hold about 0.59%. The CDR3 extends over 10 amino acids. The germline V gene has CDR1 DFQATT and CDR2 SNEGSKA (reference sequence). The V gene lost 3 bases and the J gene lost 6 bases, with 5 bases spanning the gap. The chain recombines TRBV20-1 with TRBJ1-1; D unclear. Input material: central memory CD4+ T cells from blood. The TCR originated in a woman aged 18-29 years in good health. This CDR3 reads CSASFAEAFF. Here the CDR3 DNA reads TGCAGTGCTAGTTTCGCTGAAGCTTTCTTT.